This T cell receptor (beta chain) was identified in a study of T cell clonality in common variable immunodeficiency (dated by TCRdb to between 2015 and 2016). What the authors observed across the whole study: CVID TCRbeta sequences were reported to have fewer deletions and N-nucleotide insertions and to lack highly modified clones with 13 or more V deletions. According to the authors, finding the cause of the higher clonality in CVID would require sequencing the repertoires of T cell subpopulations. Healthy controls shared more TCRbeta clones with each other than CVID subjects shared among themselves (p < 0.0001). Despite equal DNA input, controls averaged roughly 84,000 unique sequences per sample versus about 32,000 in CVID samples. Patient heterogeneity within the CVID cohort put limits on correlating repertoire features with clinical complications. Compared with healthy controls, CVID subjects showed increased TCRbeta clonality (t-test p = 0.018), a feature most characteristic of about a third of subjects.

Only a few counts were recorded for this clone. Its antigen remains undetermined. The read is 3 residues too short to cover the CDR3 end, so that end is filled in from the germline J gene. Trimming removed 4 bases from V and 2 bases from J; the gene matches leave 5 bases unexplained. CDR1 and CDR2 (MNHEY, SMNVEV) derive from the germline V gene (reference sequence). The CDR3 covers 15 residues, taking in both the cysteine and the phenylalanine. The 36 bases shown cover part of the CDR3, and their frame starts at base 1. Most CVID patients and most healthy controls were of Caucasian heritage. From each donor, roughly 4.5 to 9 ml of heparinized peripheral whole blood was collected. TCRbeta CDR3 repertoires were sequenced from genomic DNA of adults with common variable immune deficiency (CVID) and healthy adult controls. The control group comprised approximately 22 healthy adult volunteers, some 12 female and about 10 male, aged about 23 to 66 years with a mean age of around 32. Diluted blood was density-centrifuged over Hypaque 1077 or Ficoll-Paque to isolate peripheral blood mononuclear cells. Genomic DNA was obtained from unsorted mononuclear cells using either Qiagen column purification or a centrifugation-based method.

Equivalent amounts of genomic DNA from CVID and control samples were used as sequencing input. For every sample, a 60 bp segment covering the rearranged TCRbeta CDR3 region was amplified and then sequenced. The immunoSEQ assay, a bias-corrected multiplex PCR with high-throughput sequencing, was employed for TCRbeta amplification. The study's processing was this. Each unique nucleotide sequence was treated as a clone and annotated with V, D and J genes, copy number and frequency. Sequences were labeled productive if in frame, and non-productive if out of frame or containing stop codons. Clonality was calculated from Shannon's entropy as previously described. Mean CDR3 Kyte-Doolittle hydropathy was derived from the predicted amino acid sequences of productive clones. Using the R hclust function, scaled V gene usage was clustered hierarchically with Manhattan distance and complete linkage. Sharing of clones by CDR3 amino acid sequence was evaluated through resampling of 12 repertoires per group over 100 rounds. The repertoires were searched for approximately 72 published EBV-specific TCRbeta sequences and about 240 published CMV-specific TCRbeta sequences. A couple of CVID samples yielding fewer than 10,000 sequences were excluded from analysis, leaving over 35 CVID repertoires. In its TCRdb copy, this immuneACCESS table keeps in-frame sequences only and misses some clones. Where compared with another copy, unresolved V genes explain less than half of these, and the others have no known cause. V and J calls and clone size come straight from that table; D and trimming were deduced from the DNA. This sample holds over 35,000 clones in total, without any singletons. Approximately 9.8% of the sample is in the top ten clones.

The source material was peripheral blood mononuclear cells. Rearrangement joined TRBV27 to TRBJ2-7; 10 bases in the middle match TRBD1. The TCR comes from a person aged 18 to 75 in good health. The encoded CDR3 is CASSSLGTGAYEQYF. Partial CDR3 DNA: TGTGCCAGCAGTTCGCTAGGGACAGGGGCCTACGAG.